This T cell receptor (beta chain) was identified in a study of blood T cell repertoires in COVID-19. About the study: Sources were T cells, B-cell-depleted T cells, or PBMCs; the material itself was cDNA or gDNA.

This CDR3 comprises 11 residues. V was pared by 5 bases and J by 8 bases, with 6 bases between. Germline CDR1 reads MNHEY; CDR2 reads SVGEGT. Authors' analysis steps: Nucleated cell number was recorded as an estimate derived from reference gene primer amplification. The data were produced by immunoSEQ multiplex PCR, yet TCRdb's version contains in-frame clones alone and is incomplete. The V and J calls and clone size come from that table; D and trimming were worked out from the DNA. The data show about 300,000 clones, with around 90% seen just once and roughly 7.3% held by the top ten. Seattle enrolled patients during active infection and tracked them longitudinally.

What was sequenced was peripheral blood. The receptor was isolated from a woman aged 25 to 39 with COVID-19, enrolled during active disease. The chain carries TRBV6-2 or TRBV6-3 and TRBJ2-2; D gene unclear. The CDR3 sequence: CASSPPGELFF. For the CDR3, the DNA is TGTGCCAGCAGTCCCCCAGGGGAGCTGTTTTTT.